This TCR beta chain was profiled in a study of a mutant IDH1 vaccine in newly diagnosed glioma. Study in general: Patients began vaccination 4-6 weeks after radiotherapy alone, or with temozolomide cycles. Receipt of radiotherapy, temozolomide, or both preceded the study, and most received both. Visit timing is recorded as week 35 for V12 and week 47 for V13. General observations from the study: Apparently, pseudoprogression bore no relation to changes among the top peripheral T cell clonotypes.

About this clone itself: Its antigen is unidentified.

Described time point: week 47, end of study. Each vaccine dose was 300 ug of mutant IDH1 20-mer peptide, with topical imiquimod. Clones were read by immunoSEQ multiplex PCR, and TCRdb kept only the in-frame ones, dropping some. The sample lists some 56,000 clones; about 71% were seen once. Per the germline V gene, CDR1 is MNHEY and CDR2 is SMNVEV (reference sequence). The CDR3 is 12 amino acids. The V end was cut by 5 bases, the J end by 4 bases, with 6 bases between. V gene TRBV27 combines with J gene TRBJ1-5; the D is unclear. The clonotype was recovered from a man aged 45 to 65 with glioma. The source was PBMCs, collected from a glioma patient whose treatment included an IDH1 peptide vaccine. CDR3 sequence (DNA): TGTGCCAGCAGTCCAACAAATCAGCCCCAGCATTTT. Its protein product is CASSPTNQPQHF.